This TCR beta chain came from a study of T-cell reconstitution after alpha-beta-depleted transplantation in children. The CDR3 spans 19 residues. CDR1 is SGHNT and CDR2 is YENEEA in the germline V gene. V was clipped by 1 base and J by 0 bases, with 19 bases between them. The TCRbeta library incorporated unique molecular identifiers. TCRdb called the PCR reads again in MiXCR, with one record for every CDR3 protein. The sample lists around 800,000 distinct CDR3 sequences, less than 20% occurring once. This clonotype was counted between two and nine times. The source is a male patient younger than 18 who had a stem cell transplant for acute lymphoblastic leukemia, so the T cells may come from the graft donor. J is TRBJ2-1 and V is TRBV11-3, with D tentatively TRBD2 (6 bases). The sample here was PBMCs, mostly from graft donor cells, taken 360 days after TCRalphabeta/CD19-depleted stem cell transplant. CDR3 protein: CASSLVYFSGIPSYNEQFF. CDR3 in DNA: TGTGCCAGCAGCTTAGTGTATTTTAGCGGTATCCCCTCCTACAATGAGCAGTTCTTC.